This is a list of T cell receptor beta chains from one sample in a study of human T cells and chemical hapten exposure. Each CDR3 protein gets one entry after TCRdb re-called the RACE reads with MiXCR. Of over 100,000 distinct CDR3 sequences listed, 9.2% were seen once; the top ten hold about 3.4%. Sequenced material: whole blood, taken in connection with sensitization to the hapten diphenylcyclopropenone (DPC). The receptors were gathered from a woman in her thirties or forties with alopecia areata. Some clones in this sample may be carry-over from other donors' samples. CDR3s include the opening cysteine and the closing phenylalanine or tryptophan. The order of the fields is CDR3 protein, CDR3 DNA, V gene, clone size, D gene, J gene. A D gene is named only where the DNA matches it firmly. Size is stated for part of the rows, as once, few or many counts, or as a class when the clone is expanded.

CASSFSRQIYGYTF TGTGCCAGCAGTTTTTCTCGACAAATCTATGGCTACACCTTC TRBV28 - - TRBJ1-2
CASSSDSANYGYTF TGTGCCAGCAGCTCGGACAGTGCTAACTATGGCTACACCTTC TRBV7-2 few - TRBJ1-2
CASSQGLASGGENIQYF TGCGCCAGCAGCCAAGGGCTGGCTAGCGGGGGAGAAAACATTCAGTACTTC TRBV4-1 few TRBD2 TRBJ2-4
CSARAVPAGGHRSYNEQFF TGCAGTGCTAGAGCGGTACCAGCGGGGGGGCACAGGTCCTACAATGAGCAGTTCTTC TRBV20-1 few TRBD2 TRBJ2-1
CASSGITTSGGATYNEQFF TGTGCCAGCAGCGGAATTACGACTAGCGGGGGGGCCACCTACAATGAGCAGTTCTTC TRBV9 - TRBD2 TRBJ2-1
CASSLAGTGIAYGYTF TGTGCCAGCAGCTTAGCCGGGACGGGCATCGCCTATGGCTACACCTTC TRBV7-2 - - TRBJ1-2
CASSPGWGEAFF TGTGCCAGCAGCCCTGGATGGGGTGAAGCTTTCTTT TRBV6-5 - - TRBJ1-1
CASSQEAGPRGYTF TGCGCCAGCAGCCAAGAAGCCGGGCCTCGAGGCTACACCTTC TRBV4-1 few - TRBJ1-2
CASSLGVPGNTIYF TGTGCCAGCAGCTTGGGGGTTCCGGGAAACACCATATATTTT TRBV5-6 - - TRBJ1-3
CASSQGLPEKLFF TGCGCCAGCAGCCAAGGACTACCTGAAAAACTGTTTTTT TRBV4-1 few - TRBJ1-4
CASSVGQGAYGYTF TGTGCCAGCAGTGTGGGACAGGGAGCGTATGGCTACACCTTC TRBV6-1 many TRBD1 TRBJ1-2
CAISRQGIGTQYF TGTGCCATCAGTCGACAGGGGATCGGGACCCAGTACTTC TRBV10-3 many TRBD1 TRBJ2-5
CASSAPWGRGLDKNIQYF TGTGCCAGCAGTGCCCCGTGGGGCAGGGGGCTGGACAAAAACATTCAGTACTTC TRBV6-1 many TRBD1 TRBJ2-4
CASSFGQGGYEQYF TGCGCCAGCAGCTTTGGCCAGGGGGGATACGAGCAGTACTTC TRBV5-1 - - TRBJ2-7
CSVTGSRTEAFF TGCAGCGTTACAGGGTCTAGGACTGAAGCTTTCTTT TRBV29-1 once - TRBJ1-1
CASSLMSADTQYF TGTGCCAGCAGCTTAATGTCTGCGGATACGCAGTATTTT TRBV7-2 many - TRBJ2-3
CASQISISGDTQYF TGTGCCAGCCAAATAAGTATATCTGGTGATACGCAGTATTTT TRBV7-9 many - TRBJ2-3
CASSRLDWYNEQFF TGTGCCAGCAGCCGACTCGACTGGTACAATGAGCAGTTCTTC TRBV12-3/TRBV12-4 few - TRBJ2-1